One T cell receptor (beta chain) is described in this entry. The junction had 7 bases not matched to a gene; V was cut back by 1 base and J by 1 base. CDR1 and CDR2 from the germline V gene are SGHAT and FQNNGV. This CDR3 is built from 16 residues. Generated by immunoSEQ multiplex PCR, the TCRdb table keeps only in-frame clones and is missing some. In the table there are 150,000 to 200,000 clones, approximately 80% of which are singletons. These data are taken from a study of blood T cell repertoires in COVID-19. The source is a woman aged 50 to 65 who had recovered from COVID-19. Sequenced input: PBMCs or T cells enriched from blood (not recorded which). This rearrangement joins TRBV11-2 to TRBJ2-7; 7 bases align to TRBD2. The CDR3 region is CASSLVGGSGSYEQYF. The CDR3 DNA reads as TGTGCCAGCAGCTTAGTCGGCGGGAGTGGGTCCTACGAGCAGTACTTC.